This TCR beta chain was retrieved from a study of blood T cell repertoires in COVID-19. Study at large: From T cells, B-cell-depleted T cells, or PBMCs came the material, which was cDNA or gDNA.

The method was immunoSEQ multiplex PCR; TCRdb's version includes in-frame clones alone and lacks a portion of them. The repertoire includes 84,000 or so clones, roughly 80% of them detected once, and about 10% sits in the top ten. The junction had 7 bases not matched to a gene; V was cut back by 6 bases and J by 2 bases. Per the germline V gene, CDR1 is SNHLY and CDR2 is FYNNEI. This CDR3 contains 14 residues. The rearrangement uses TRBV2 and TRBJ2-7, with 7 bases fitting TRBD1. The sample was peripheral blood. The TCR sequence derives from a human donor in a cohort sampled during active COVID-19. CDR3 loop: CASRAGTAPYEQYF. The CDR3 DNA is TGTGCCAGCAGGGCCGGGACAGCCCCCTACGAGCAGTACTTC.